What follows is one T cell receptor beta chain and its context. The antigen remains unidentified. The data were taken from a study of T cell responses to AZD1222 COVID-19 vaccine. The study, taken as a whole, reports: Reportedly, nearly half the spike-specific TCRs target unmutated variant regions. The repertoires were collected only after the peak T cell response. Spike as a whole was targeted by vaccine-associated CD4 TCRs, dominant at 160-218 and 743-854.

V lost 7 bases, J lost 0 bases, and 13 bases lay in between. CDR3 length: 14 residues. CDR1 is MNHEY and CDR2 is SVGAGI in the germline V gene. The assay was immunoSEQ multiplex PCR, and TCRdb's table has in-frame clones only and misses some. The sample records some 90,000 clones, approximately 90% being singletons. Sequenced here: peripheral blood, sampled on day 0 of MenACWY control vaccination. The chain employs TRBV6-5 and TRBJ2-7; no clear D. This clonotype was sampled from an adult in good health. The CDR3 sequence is CASKHALTSYEQYF. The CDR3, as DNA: TGTGCCAGCAAACATGCCCTGACCTCCTACGAGCAGTACTTC.